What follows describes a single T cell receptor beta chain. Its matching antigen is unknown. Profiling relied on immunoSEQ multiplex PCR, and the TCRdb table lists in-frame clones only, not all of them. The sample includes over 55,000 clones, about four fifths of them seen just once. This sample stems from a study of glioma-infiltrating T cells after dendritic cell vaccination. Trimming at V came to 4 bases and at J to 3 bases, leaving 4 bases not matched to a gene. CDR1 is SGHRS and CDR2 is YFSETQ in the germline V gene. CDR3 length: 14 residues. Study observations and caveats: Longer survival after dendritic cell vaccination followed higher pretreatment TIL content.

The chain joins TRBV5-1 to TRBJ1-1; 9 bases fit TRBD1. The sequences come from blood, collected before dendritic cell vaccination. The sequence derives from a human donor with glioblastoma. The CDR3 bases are TGCGCCAGCAGCCCACAGGGGGCTGACACTGAAGCTTTCTTT. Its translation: CASSPQGADTEAFF.